A selection of T cell receptor beta chains follows, all from one sample in a study of shared clonotypes between healthy human individuals. Profiled with immunoSEQ multiplex PCR; TCRdb holds only in-frame clones, not every one. Among some 1,900,000 clones listed, just under 95% were seen once. Sample: naive CD8+ T cells sorted from blood. The receptors stem from a man aged 18-30 years in good health. CDR3s include the opening cysteine and the closing phenylalanine or tryptophan. D genes are given only for firm matches. The size entry is marked missing in some rows and otherwise reads once, few, many or a size class.

j_gene: TRBJ1-1
d_gene: TRBD1
abundance: .
v_gene: TRBV7-9
CDR3aa: CASSLAPGQGNTEAFF
CDR3nt: TGTGCCAGCAGCTTAGCCCCAGGACAGGGGAACACTGAAGCTTTCTTT

j_gene: TRBJ2-7
d_gene: TRBD1
abundance: .
v_gene: TRBV13
CDR3aa: CASSQDHGTGAYEQYF
CDR3nt: TGTGCCAGCAGCCAAGACCACGGGACAGGGGCCTACGAGCAGTACTTC

j_gene: TRBJ2-3
d_gene: .
abundance: .
v_gene: TRBV11-3
CDR3aa: CASSSGPVPDTQYF
CDR3nt: TGTGCCAGCAGCTCTGGACCAGTCCCAGATACGCAGTATTTT

j_gene: TRBJ2-1
d_gene: TRBD2
abundance: .
v_gene: TRBV5-1
CDR3aa: CASSLGTSASYNEQFF
CDR3nt: TGCGCCAGCAGCTTGGGGACTAGCGCGAGCTACAATGAGCAGTTCTTC

j_gene: TRBJ1-2
d_gene: .
abundance: .
v_gene: TRBV7-9
CDR3aa: CASSLASKTPYYGYTF
CDR3nt: TGTGCCAGCAGCTTAGCGTCTAAGACCCCCTACTATGGCTACACCTTC

j_gene: TRBJ2-1
d_gene: .
abundance: once
v_gene: TRBV9
CDR3aa: CASSVGFNYNEQFF
CDR3nt: TGTGCCAGCAGCGTAGGCTTTAATTACAATGAGCAGTTCTTC

j_gene: TRBJ2-1
d_gene: TRBD2
abundance: .
v_gene: TRBV27
CDR3aa: CASSLYGGSGISYNEQFF
CDR3nt: TGTGCCAGCAGTTTATACGGTGGTAGCGGGATCTCCTACAATGAGCAGTTCTTC

j_gene: TRBJ2-3
d_gene: .
abundance: .
v_gene: TRBV7-9
CDR3aa: CASSNGSPRGQYF
CDR3nt: TGTGCCAGCAGCAACGGGAGCCCTCGGGGGCAGTATTTT

j_gene: TRBJ2-7
d_gene: TRBD1
abundance: .
v_gene: TRBV2
CDR3aa: CASSDRGYEQYF
CDR3nt: TGTGCCAGCAGCGACAGGGGCTACGAGCAGTACTTC

j_gene: TRBJ2-1
d_gene: .
abundance: .
v_gene: TRBV10-3
CDR3aa: CAISESAYNEQFF
CDR3nt: TGTGCCATCAGTGAGTCGGCGTACAATGAGCAGTTCTTC

j_gene: TRBJ2-2
d_gene: .
abundance: .
v_gene: TRBV6-1
CDR3aa: CASSVRVATGELFF
CDR3nt: TGTGCCAGCAGTGTAAGAGTTGCGACCGGGGAGCTGTTTTTT

j_gene: TRBJ2-7
d_gene: TRBD1
abundance: .
v_gene: TRBV7-9
CDR3aa: CASSLYTGGSYEQYF
CDR3nt: TGTGCCAGCAGCTTATACACAGGGGGGTCCTACGAGCAGTACTTC

j_gene: TRBJ2-3
d_gene: .
abundance: .
v_gene: TRBV15
CDR3aa: CATSTRVGLGDTQYF
CDR3nt: TGTGCCACCAGCACCCGAGTAGGACTCGGCGATACGCAGTATTTT

j_gene: TRBJ2-3
d_gene: .
abundance: .
v_gene: TRBV7-2
CDR3aa: CASSFSEEGGGDTQYF
CDR3nt: TGTGCCAGCAGCTTTTCGGAGGAGGGAGGCGGAGATACGCAGTATTTT

j_gene: TRBJ2-7
d_gene: .
abundance: .
v_gene: TRBV4-3
CDR3aa: CASSQAAGGPVSYEQYF
CDR3nt: TGCGCCAGCAGCCAAGCTGCCGGGGGGCCGGTCTCCTACGAGCAGTACTTC

j_gene: TRBJ2-5
d_gene: TRBD1
abundance: .
v_gene: TRBV2
CDR3aa: CASTKGQGIMETQYF
CDR3nt: TGTGCCAGCACCAAAGGACAGGGTATAATGGAGACCCAGTACTTC

j_gene: TRBJ2-1
d_gene: .
abundance: .
v_gene: TRBV9
CDR3aa: CASSVASGLLYNEQFF
CDR3nt: TGTGCCAGCAGCGTAGCCAGCGGACTACTATACAATGAGCAGTTCTTC

j_gene: TRBJ2-1
d_gene: TRBD1
abundance: .
v_gene: TRBV5-6
CDR3aa: CASSPDRAIYNEQFF
CDR3nt: TGTGCCAGCAGCCCAGACAGGGCGATATACAATGAGCAGTTCTTC

j_gene: TRBJ2-3
d_gene: TRBD2
abundance: .
v_gene: TRBV4-3
CDR3aa: CASSQGPAGDPDTQYF
CDR3nt: TGCGCCAGCAGCCAAGGCCCGGCGGGAGACCCGGATACGCAGTATTTT

j_gene: TRBJ2-1
d_gene: TRBD2
abundance: .
v_gene: TRBV10-1
CDR3aa: CASSVSGAGDEQFF
CDR3nt: TGCGCCAGCAGTGTAAGCGGGGCCGGCGATGAGCAGTTCTTC

j_gene: TRBJ2-7
d_gene: .
abundance: once
v_gene: TRBV28
CDR3aa: CASSAGQISYEQYF
CDR3nt: TGTGCCAGCAGCGCGGGACAGATATCCTACGAGCAGTACTTC

j_gene: TRBJ1-1
d_gene: .
abundance: .
v_gene: TRBV6-1
CDR3aa: CASRMTGGAFF
CDR3nt: TGTGCCAGCAGGATGACAGGCGGCGCTTTCTTT